This T cell receptor beta chain was sequenced in a study of cytomegalovirus exposure and HLA in healthy donors. Study results and limitations: A later analysis linked a missense variant in DCLRE1C to the trimming of TCR beta V and J genes. It was likely that a cluster of highly shared sequence variants was a sequencing artifact.

About this clone: Antigen: not known.

V gave up 6 bases and J gave up 7 bases; unmatched junction bases: 8. The CDR3 contains 14 residues. Germline V CDR1 and CDR2: KGHSH, LQKENI. PCR primers comprised 60 Vbeta and 13 Jbeta primers. TCRdb's table, derived via immunoSEQ multiplex PCR, lists solely in-frame clones and lacks some. In the table there are approximately 110,000 clones, roughly 69% of which are singletons. This TCR was recovered from a woman between 40 and 55 years old in good health and CMV-seropositive. The rearrangement uses TRBV18 and TRBJ1-5, with TRBD1 identical over 8 bases. The specimen sequenced was PBMCs. The CDR3 sequence is CASSPGQGGQPQHF. CDR3 in DNA: TGTGCCAGCTCCCCTGGACAGGGAGGACAGCCCCAGCATTTT. Full variable domain (missing parts from reference TRBV18 and TRBJ1-5): NAGVMQNPRHLVRRRGQEARLRCSPMKGHSHVYWYRQLPEEGLKFMVYLQKENIIDESGMPKERFSAEFPKEGPSILRIQQVVRGDSAAYFCASSPGQGGQPQHFGDGTRLSIL.